This T cell receptor beta chain comes out of a study of T cell clusters in autoimmune cytopenias. Notes on the study in general: TRB repertoire shifts in secondary cytopenia and chronic lymphocytic leukemia mostly reflected lymphoma, not autoimmunity. Clustering suggested that physiological T cell clusters were missing in primary autoimmune cytopenia patients. No experiment has yet validated the function of the T cell clusters defined in silico.

TRB amplification used roughly 250 ng of peripheral blood genomic DNA. A word on this clonotype: Its antigen is still unknown.

CDR1 and CDR2 (germline): DFQATT, SNEGSKA (reference sequence). This CDR3 has 11 amino acids. TRB rearrangements were amplified by touch-down multiplex PCR with mixed TRB-A/B primers. TCRdb reprocessed the multiplex PCR reads and keeps a single row for each CDR3 protein, giving no DNA. This sample's table has 7,000 to 10,000 distinct CDR3 sequences. The chain has TRBV20-1 and TRBJ1-2; TCRdb proposes TRBD1, but this gene call is untestable without DNA. The specimen sequenced was peripheral blood. This receptor was obtained from a human donor with an autoimmune cytopenia or autoimmune hepatitis (not recorded which). CDR3 region: CSARVGRGYTF.